This T cell receptor beta chain originates from a study of T cell responses to AZD1222 COVID-19 vaccine. At the level of the study: Second doses were pooled across both intervals (about 4 or about 12 weeks).

About this clone itself: Its antigen is currently unknown.

The assay was immunoSEQ multiplex PCR, and TCRdb's table has in-frame clones only and misses some. The sample holds 100,000 to 150,000 clones, approximately 89% seen once. Study results and limitations: Clonal diversity was possibly underestimated; the donors were predominantly white British and more often female. Close to half of all spike-specific TCRs reportedly target regions of the variants that are unmutated. Spike-wide coverage was observed for vaccine-associated CD4 TCRs, with dominant responses at 160-218 and 743-854.

Germline V gene data show CDR1 as ENHRY and CDR2 as SYGVKD. The CDR3 has 13 amino acids. V dropped 8 bases and J dropped 1; count of bases not matched to a gene: 3. The V gene is TRBV10-3, the J gene TRBJ1-1; 8 bases match TRBD1. This sample comprised peripheral blood, obtained on day 0 of AZD1222 vaccination. This clonotype originated in an adult in good health. CDR3 residues: CAIQDRGNTEAFF. Here the CDR3 DNA reads TGTGCCATCCAAGACAGGGGGAACACTGAAGCTTTCTTT.